Listed below are T cell receptor beta chains from one sample, sequenced in a study of T cells in Graves' hyperthyroidism and ophthalmopathy. TCRdb re-derived calls from the multiplex PCR reads in MiXCR, one entry per CDR3 protein. Seen here are 450,000 to 700,000 distinct CDR3 sequences, about 43% observed once, and the top ten hold around a fifth. The sequencing sample was made of peripheral blood or thyroid tissue (not recorded which). The receptors derive from an adult woman with Graves' disease, either hyperthyroidism or ophthalmopathy (not recorded which). The CDR3 runs from the conserved cysteine through the conserved F or W. A D gene is named only where the DNA matches it firmly. The listing skips clone size in some rows; elsewhere it reads once, few, many or a size class.

.,many,TRBV7-7,TRBJ2-5,CASSSGVGPQETQYF,TGTGCTAGCAGCTCTGGGGTGGGACCGCAAGAGACCCAGTACTTC
.,once,TRBV7-2,TRBJ1-2,CASSPWARGYTF,TGTGCCAGCAGCCCCTGGGCTCGGGGCTACACCTTC
.,many,TRBV7-9,TRBJ1-1,CASSSAGLMNTEAFF,TGTGCCAGCAGCTCGGCGGGGCTGATGAACACTGAAGCTTTCTTT
TRBD1,few,TRBV4-2,TRBJ2-3,CASSSLRTGGGRDTQYF,TGTGCCAGCAGTTCGCTACGGACAGGGGGTGGGCGGGATACGCAGTATTTT
TRBD2,.,TRBV4-2,TRBJ2-5,CASSAGGGPETQYF,TGTGCCAGCAGCGCGGGGGGGGGGCCAGAGACCCAGTACTTC
TRBD1,.,TRBV29-1,TRBJ2-7,CSVEDPGTGLYEQYF,TGCAGCGTTGAAGACCCCGGGACAGGGCTCTACGAGCAGTACTTC
.,.,TRBV2,TRBJ1-1,CASLAVDTEAFF,TGTGCCAGCTTGGCCGTGGACACTGAAGCCTTCTTT
TRBD1,.,TRBV5-1,TRBJ2-7,CASSPSETGGKYEQYF,TGCGCCAGCAGCCCCTCTGAGACAGGGGGCAAGTACGAGCAGTACTTC
TRBD1,many,TRBV5-5,TRBJ2-7,CASSLGTGPLEEQYF,TGTGCCAGCAGCTTGGGGACAGGGCCACTTGAGGAGCAGTACTTC
.,many,TRBV29-1,TRBJ2-2,CSVGPASQYGGELFF,TGCAGCGTTGGCCCAGCTTCTCAGTACGGCGGGGAGCTGTTTTTT
.,many,TRBV6-1,TRBJ1-2,CASSERLLGQNYGYTF,TGTGCCAGCAGTGAAAGGTTGTTGGGGCAGAACTATGGCTACACCTTC
TRBD1,many,TRBV20-1,TRBJ2-7,CSAKQQGNYEQYF,TGCAGTGCTAAACAACAGGGGAACTACGAGCAGTACTTC
.,.,TRBV29-1,TRBJ1-5,CSASTVNSNQPQHF,TGCAGTGCCTCGACAGTAAATAGCAATCAGCCCCAGCATTTT
TRBD1,.,TRBV5-1,TRBJ1-2,CASSLNRGQDRAYGYTF,TGCGCCAGCAGCTTGAACAGGGGGCAGGACAGGGCCTATGGCTACACCTTC
TRBD2,.,TRBV7-2,TRBJ2-5,CASSTGLVSETQYF,TGTGCCAGCAGCACTGGACTAGTTAGCGAGACCCAGTACTTC
TRBD1,once,TRBV5-1,TRBJ2-1,CASSLDRIGTGGWNEQFF,TGCGCCAGCAGCTTGGATCGTATAGGGACAGGGGGCTGGAATGAGCAGTTCTTC
.,.,TRBV29-1,TRBJ1-4,CSVKGDEKLFF,TGCAGCGTTAAAGGGGACGAAAAACTGTTTTTT
.,.,TRBV29-1,TRBJ1-1,CSVIRGNTEAFF,TGCAGCGTCATCAGGGGGAACACTGAAGCTTTCTTT
TRBD1,few,TRBV19,TRBJ1-6,CAWVGQSNNSPLHF,TGTGCCTGGGTGGGACAGTCGAATAATTCACCCCTCCACTTT
.,many,TRBV5-6,TRBJ1-6,CASSLVGEDSYNSPLHF,TGTGCCAGCAGCTTGGTTGGCGAGGACTCCTATAATTCACCCCTCCACTTT
.,many,TRBV19,TRBJ2-5,CASSMVQAETQYF,TGTGCCAGTAGTATGGTACAGGCGGAGACCCAGTACTTC
.,.,TRBV25-1,TRBJ2-7,CASGTHSYEQYF,TGTGCCAGCGGGACCCATTCCTACGAGCAGTACTTC
.,.,TRBV5-6,TRBJ1-2,CASSLTVEIF,TGTGCCAGCAGCTTGACGGTTGAAATCTTC
.,.,TRBV20-1,TRBJ1-1,CSAGRATEAFF,TGCAGTGCTGGCAGGGCCACTGAAGCTTTCTTT